A single T cell receptor beta chain is shown here with its context. This clonotype was seen more than once but under ten times. The target of this receptor is not known. It has no much larger one-base neighbor in the sample; base qualities were not kept. The donors were roughly 39 Caucasian individuals from Russia, aged about 6 to 100 years, who were systemically healthy. Each donor gave 8 to 10 milliliters of peripheral blood, collected into EDTA-treated Vacutainer tubes. PBMCs were isolated by Ficoll-Paque density-gradient centrifugation, with at least 6 million obtained per sample. Total RNA was extracted from PBMCs with Trizol reagent, with at least 5.5 micrograms obtained per sample. The percentages of naive CD45RAhigh/CD27high T cells were determined by flow cytometry on a PBMC aliquot from every donor. These data are taken from a study of blood T cells in healthy people across ages (dated by TCRdb to 2013 to 2016). General notes on the study: In model experiments, roughly one uniquely barcoded TCR beta cDNA molecule per two T cells was captured by template switching. The study measured age-related changes in TCR beta repertoire diversity using deep sequencing normalized with unique cDNA molecular identifiers. The donors were split into four age groups: young (average around 15 years), middle-aged (about 40), aged (62) and long-lived (approximately 80). To avoid experimental bias, donors of different ages were distributed randomly across sequencing lanes. For two donors (one aged 18 to 29 and one aged 80 or older), the study analyzed two additional independent replicas of 1 million unique cDNA reads from the same blood draw.

Study-wide findings and limitations: Estimates of total diversity based on one million sequenced T cells were considered lower bounds and underestimates. Because the CMV infection status of the donors was unknown, age-related changes in expanded clonotypes may potentially have been confounded. The percentage of naive T cells measured by flow cytometry correlated strongly with observed TCR beta diversity. Compared with the aged group, the long-lived group had more naive CD4+ T cells, fewer expanded clones and increased TCR diversity, a pattern suggesting age selection. As age increased, observed TCR beta diversity per million T cells dropped in a roughly linear way, and a significant reduction was already evident by age 40. Bulk unsorted PBMC profiling prevented conclusive comparison of naive and antigen-experienced compartments.

The germline ends are 7 bases apart after V is trimmed by 4 bases and J by 2 bases. Per the germline V gene (reference sequence), DFQATT is the CDR1 and SNEGSKA is the CDR2. The CDR3 contains 12 residues, cysteine and phenylalanine counted. CDR3 DNA is the only sequence kept; it has 36 bases, read in frame from the first base. Library method: 5' RACE. Reads for this sample came from an Illumina HiSeq 2500. A second PCR of about 6 to 11 cycles was performed with a sample-barcoded 5' primer and a J-beta primer mix. Each TCR beta cDNA molecule received a unique molecular identifier from a template-switch 5' adaptor carrying 12 random nucleotides. Each sample yielded at least 2.5 million CDR3-containing paired-end reads. First-strand cDNA synthesis was performed from all RNA using the Mint cDNA synthesis kit, with priming by a TRBC-specific oligonucleotide. After uracil-DNA glycosylase treatment, a first 18-cycle PCR used universal primers M1SS and BC2_uni_R on all cDNA. The authors processed their data as follows. For normalization, 1 million high-quality reads, each with a distinct molecular identifier, were randomly selected from each sample. Instead of being binned into consensus sequences, reads that shared molecular identifiers were thrown out. MiTCR, set to a Q25 quality threshold and the strictest error-elimination algorithm, was used for CDR3 identification, clonotype clustering and error correction. A nonparametric unseen species model with Euler transformation was used to estimate a lower bound on total TCR beta diversity. Starting from the raw public reads, TCRdb applied fastp trimming at Q25, assembled clones with MiXCR and retained in-frame beta chains. One record per CDR3 amino acid sequence lists the most common genes and DNA. Here the V and J calls rest on TCRdb's processing, not on the authors' analysis. Across this sample there are 910,000 or so distinct CDR3 sequences, with roughly 50% seen only once. About a fifth of the sample lies in the top ten.

Sequenced input: blood. This clonotype originated in a woman in her sixties or seventies in good health. The chain couples TRBV20-1 to TRBJ2-3; TRBD1 is perhaps the D gene, given 5 matching bases. The nucleotides read TGCAGTGCTATAGGACACACAGATACGCAGTATTTT. Translated, this gives CSAIGHTDTQYF.